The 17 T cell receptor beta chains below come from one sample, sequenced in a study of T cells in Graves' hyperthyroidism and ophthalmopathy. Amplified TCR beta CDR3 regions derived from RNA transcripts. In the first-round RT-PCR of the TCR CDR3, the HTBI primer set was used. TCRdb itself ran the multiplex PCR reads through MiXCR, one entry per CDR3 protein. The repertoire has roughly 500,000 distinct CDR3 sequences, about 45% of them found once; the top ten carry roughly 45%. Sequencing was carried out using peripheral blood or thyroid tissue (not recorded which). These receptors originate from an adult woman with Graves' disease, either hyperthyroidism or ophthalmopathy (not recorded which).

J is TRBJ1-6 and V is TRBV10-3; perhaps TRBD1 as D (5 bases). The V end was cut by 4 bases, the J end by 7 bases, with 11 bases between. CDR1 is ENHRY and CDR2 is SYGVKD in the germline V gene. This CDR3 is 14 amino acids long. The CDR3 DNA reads TGTGCCATCAGTGGGTTCAGGGAAAATTCACCCCTCCACTTT. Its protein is CAISGFRENSPLHF.

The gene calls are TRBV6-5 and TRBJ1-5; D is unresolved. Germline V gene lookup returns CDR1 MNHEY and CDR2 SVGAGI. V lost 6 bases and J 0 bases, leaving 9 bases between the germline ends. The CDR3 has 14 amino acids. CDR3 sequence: CASSYGNSNQPQHF. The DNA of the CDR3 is TGTGCCAGCAGCTACGGGAATAGCAATCAGCCCCAGCATTTT.

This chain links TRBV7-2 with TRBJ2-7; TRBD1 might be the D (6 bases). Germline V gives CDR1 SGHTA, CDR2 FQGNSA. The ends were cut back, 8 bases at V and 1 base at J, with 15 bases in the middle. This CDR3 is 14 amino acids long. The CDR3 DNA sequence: TGTGCCAGCGGACCGGGGACACGATCCTACGAGCAGTACTTC. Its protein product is CASGPGTRSYEQYF. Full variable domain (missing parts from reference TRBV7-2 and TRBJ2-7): GAGVSQSPSNKVTEKGKDVELRCDPISGHTALYWYRQSLGQGLEFLIYFQGNSAPDKSGLPSDRFSAERTGGSVSTLTIQRTQQEDSAVYLCASGPGTRSYEQYFGPGTRLTVT.

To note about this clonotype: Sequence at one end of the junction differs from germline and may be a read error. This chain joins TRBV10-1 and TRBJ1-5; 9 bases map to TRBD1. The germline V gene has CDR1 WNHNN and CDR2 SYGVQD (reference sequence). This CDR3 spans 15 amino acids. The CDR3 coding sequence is TGTGCCATCAGAGACGGAACAGGGGGCTGGGAGCCCCAGCATTTT. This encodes CAIRDGTGGWEPQHF.

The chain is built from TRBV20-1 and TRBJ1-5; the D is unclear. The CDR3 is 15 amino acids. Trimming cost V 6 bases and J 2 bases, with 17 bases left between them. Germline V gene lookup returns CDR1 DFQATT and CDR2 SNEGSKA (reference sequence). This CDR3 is CSASATLEGNQPQHF. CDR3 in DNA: TGCAGTGCCTCAGCGACCCTGGAAGGCAATCAGCCCCAGCATTTT.

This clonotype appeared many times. This CDR3 is CASSLSQGVITEAFF. The DNA for the CDR3 is TGTGCCAGCAGCTTGTCCCAGGGGGTAATCACTGAAGCTTTCTTT. The chain combines TRBV5-6 with TRBJ1-1; 7 bases fit TRBD1. This CDR3 spans 15 amino acids. Germline trimming cut 1 base from V and 4 bases from J; bases unmatched to any gene: 7. Germline values: CDR1 SGHDT, CDR2 YYEEEE.

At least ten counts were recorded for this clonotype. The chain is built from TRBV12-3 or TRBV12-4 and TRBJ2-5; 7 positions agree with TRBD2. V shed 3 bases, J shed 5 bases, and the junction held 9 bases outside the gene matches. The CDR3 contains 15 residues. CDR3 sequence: CASSLAGTNFETQYF. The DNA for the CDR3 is TGTGCCAGCAGTTTGGCCGGGACTAACTTCGAGACCCAGTACTTC.

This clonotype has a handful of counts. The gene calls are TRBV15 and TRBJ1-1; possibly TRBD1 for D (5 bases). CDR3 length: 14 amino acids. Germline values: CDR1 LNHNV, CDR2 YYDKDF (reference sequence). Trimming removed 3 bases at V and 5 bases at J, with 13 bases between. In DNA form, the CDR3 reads TGTGCCACCAGCAGCGGGGCCCAATCAACTGAAGCTTTCTTT. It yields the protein CATSSGAQSTEAFF.

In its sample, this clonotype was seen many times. CDR3 sequence reads: CASSLEAGGTGANVLTF. CDR3 in DNA: TGTGCCAGCAGCTTAGAAGCGGGAGGGACTGGGGCCAACGTCCTGACTTTC. The V call is TRBV7-2, the J call TRBJ2-6; TRBD2 matches 10 bases. Germline-derived CDR1 and CDR2 are SGHTA and FQGNSA. The trim removed 1 base at V and 2 bases at J, leaving 2 bases unmatched. This CDR3 spans 17 amino acids.

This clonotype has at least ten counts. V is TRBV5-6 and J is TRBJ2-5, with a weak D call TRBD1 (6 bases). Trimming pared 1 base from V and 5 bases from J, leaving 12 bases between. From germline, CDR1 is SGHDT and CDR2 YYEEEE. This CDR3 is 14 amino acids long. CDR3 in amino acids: CASSLYRALETQYF. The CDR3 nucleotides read TGTGCCAGCAGCTTGTACAGGGCCTTGGAGACCCAGTACTTC.

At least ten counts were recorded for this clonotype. The CDR3 sequence is CSASGQSGVGGYTF. As DNA, the CDR3 is TGCAGTGCTTCGGGACAGTCAGGGGTGGGTGGCTACACCTTC. This sequence joins TRBV20-1 and TRBJ1-2; the match to TRBD1 covers 7 bases. The CDR3 runs 14 residues. Germline V gives CDR1 DFQATT, CDR2 SNEGSKA (reference sequence). Trimming removed 5 bases from V and 7 bases from J; junction bases left unmatched: 13.

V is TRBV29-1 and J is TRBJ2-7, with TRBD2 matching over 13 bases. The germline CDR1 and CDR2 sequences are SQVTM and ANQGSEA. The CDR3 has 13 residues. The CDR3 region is CSSRLAGGYEQYF. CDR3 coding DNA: TGCAGTTCGAGACTAGCGGGAGGTTACGAGCAGTACTTC.

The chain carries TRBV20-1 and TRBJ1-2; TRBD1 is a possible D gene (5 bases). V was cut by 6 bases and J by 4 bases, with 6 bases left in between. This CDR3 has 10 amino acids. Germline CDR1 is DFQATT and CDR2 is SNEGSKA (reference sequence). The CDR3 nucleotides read TGCAGTGCCCAGGGCTATGGCTACACCTTC. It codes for CSAQGYGYTF.

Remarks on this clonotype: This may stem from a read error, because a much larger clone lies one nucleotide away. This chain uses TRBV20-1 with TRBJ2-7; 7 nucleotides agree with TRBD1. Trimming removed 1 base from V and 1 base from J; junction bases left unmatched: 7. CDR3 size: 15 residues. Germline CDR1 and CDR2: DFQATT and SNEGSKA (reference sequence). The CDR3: CSARGPGTASYEQYF. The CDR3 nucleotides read TGCAGTGCTAGAGGTCCGGGGACAGCATCCTACGAGCAGTACTTC.

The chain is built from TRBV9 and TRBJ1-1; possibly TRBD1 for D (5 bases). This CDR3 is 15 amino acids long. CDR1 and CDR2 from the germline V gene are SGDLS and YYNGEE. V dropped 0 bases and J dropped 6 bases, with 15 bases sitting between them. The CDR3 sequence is CASSVASWGEAEAFF. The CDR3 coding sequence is TGTGCCAGCAGCGTAGCGAGTTGGGGGGAGGCTGAAGCTTTCTTT.

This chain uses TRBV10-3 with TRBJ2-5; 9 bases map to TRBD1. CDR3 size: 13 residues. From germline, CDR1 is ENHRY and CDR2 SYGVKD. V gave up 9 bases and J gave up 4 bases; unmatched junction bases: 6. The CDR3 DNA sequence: TGTGCCATTACAGGGGGCGTCGTAGAGACCCAGTACTTC. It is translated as CAITGGVVETQYF.

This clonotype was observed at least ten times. CDR3 nucleotide sequence: TGTGCCAGCAGTGTCGGACAGAACACTGAAGCTTTCTTT. As protein: CASSVGQNTEAFF. The rearrangement uses TRBV2 and TRBJ1-1; the D gene is possibly TRBD1 (5 bases). The CDR3 consists of 13 residues. The V and J ends lost 4 bases and 1 base respectively, with 7 bases between them. The V gene's germline CDR1 is SNHLY and CDR2 FYNNEI.